Listed below are T cell receptor beta chains from one sample, sequenced in a study of monozygotic twins with inflammatory bowel disease. TCRdb reprocessed the 5' RACE reads and reports one entry per CDR3 protein, with no DNA. Recorded for this sample: roughly 330,000 distinct CDR3 sequences. The sample comprised blood. All receptors come from a human donor with ulcerative colitis or Crohn's disease, or a healthy co-twin of an affected twin (not recorded which). Both conserved end residues are part of each CDR3.

j_call: TRBJ1-2; v_call: TRBV24-1; cdr3_aa: CATSDLNGYTF
j_call: TRBJ1-6; v_call: TRBV28; cdr3_aa: CASSLGGARRNSPLHF
j_call: TRBJ2-1; v_call: TRBV5-4; cdr3_aa: CASSKDSSYNEQFF
j_call: TRBJ1-3; v_call: TRBV4-1; cdr3_aa: CASSPLPGNTIYF
j_call: TRBJ1-2; v_call: TRBV12-3/TRBV12-4; cdr3_aa: CASSLRNGGYTF
j_call: TRBJ2-1; v_call: TRBV4-2; cdr3_aa: CASSPKSGLAGVGNEQFF
j_call: TRBJ2-1; v_call: TRBV20-1; cdr3_aa: CSAPWAGGLTWNEQFF
j_call: TRBJ1-5; v_call: TRBV9; cdr3_aa: CASSVNPTGTGGSRDQPQHF
j_call: TRBJ1-1; v_call: TRBV7-2; cdr3_aa: CASSPTWDRIEAFF
j_call: TRBJ1-5; v_call: TRBV20-1; cdr3_aa: CSAPLRDGQPQHF
j_call: TRBJ2-4; v_call: TRBV20-1; cdr3_aa: CSAHPFTGGVPKNIQYF
j_call: TRBJ2-7; v_call: TRBV15; cdr3_aa: CATANGTFSHEQYF
j_call: TRBJ2-2; v_call: TRBV11-1; cdr3_aa: CASSPLYRGRTNTGELFF
j_call: TRBJ2-7; v_call: TRBV6-1; cdr3_aa: CASSPPRASGIHEQYF
j_call: TRBJ2-3; v_call: TRBV18; cdr3_aa: CASSPGTANSFSTDTQYF
j_call: TRBJ2-1; v_call: TRBV11-2; cdr3_aa: CASSFPSPGQFF
j_call: TRBJ2-2; v_call: TRBV11-2; cdr3_aa: CASSLDGVVGELFF
j_call: TRBJ1-4; v_call: TRBV5-4; cdr3_aa: CASSSPGAPNEKLFF
j_call: TRBJ2-7; v_call: TRBV7-8; cdr3_aa: CASSFEGGAHEQYF
j_call: TRBJ2-1; v_call: TRBV20-1; cdr3_aa: CSARSGGEQFF
j_call: TRBJ2-3; v_call: TRBV20-1; cdr3_aa: CSASPLAGGTDTQYF
j_call: TRBJ2-2; v_call: TRBV19; cdr3_aa: CASSIPIRSISRNTGELFF
j_call: TRBJ2-5; v_call: TRBV15; cdr3_aa: CATSSLAGETQYF
j_call: TRBJ2-2; v_call: TRBV11-1; cdr3_aa: CASSLRRTGQGVNSNTGELFF
j_call: TRBJ2-1; v_call: TRBV9; cdr3_aa: CASNPGGRSGVNEQFF
j_call: TRBJ2-2; v_call: TRBV5-1; cdr3_aa: CASRMGVGAGELFF
j_call: TRBJ2-1; v_call: TRBV9; cdr3_aa: CASSVQDQTVPPEQFF